This T cell receptor (beta chain) came from a study of cytomegalovirus exposure and HLA in healthy donors. Comment on this clone: What it binds is unknown.

In the PCR, 60 Vbeta and 13 Jbeta primers were used. Here immunoSEQ multiplex PCR was the method, and the copy in TCRdb shows in-frame clones only, minus some. The sample records about 200,000 clones, 65% to 80% being singletons. From germline, CDR1 is MNHEY and CDR2 SMNVEV (reference sequence). This CDR3 region has 16 residues. V dropped 7 bases and J dropped 2; count of bases not matched to a gene: 12. Study conclusions and caveats: A later analysis showed TCR association rates differing by HLA locus, peaking at DRB1 and lowest at HLA-C.

Those who donated were healthy bone marrow donors. Sequencing used PBMCs. This sequence joins TRBV27 and TRBJ2-3; 7 bases are shared with TRBD1. This clonotype originated in a woman in her 40s in good health and CMV-seronegative. As DNA, the CDR3 is TGTGCCAGCAACCCGCTCCGGACAGGAGCCACAGATACGCAGTATTTT. Translation: CASNPLRTGATDTQYF.